The sample holds many counts of the clone carrying this T cell receptor (beta chain). Antigen: not known. This sample was taken from a study of beta chain bispecific antibodies for T cell cancers. General observations from the study: Normal T cells contributed less of the targeted TRBV signal than the leukemia cells did. The TRBV12-3 share of total TRBV signal fell around 99% after anti-TRBV12 rather than anti-CD19 exposure.

There are 14 residues in the CDR3. Between the trimmed V and J ends, which lost 5 bases and 7 bases, there was a span of 15 bases. Libraries carried unique molecular identifiers used for clonotype counts. TCRdb used MiXCR to reprocess the 5' RACE reads, holding one entry per CDR3 protein. The sample carries tens of thousands of distinct CDR3 sequences, about 2% recorded once. Either OKT3 anti-CD3 antibody or CD3/CD28 beads expanded T cells from blood mononuclear cells over roughly three days. Each coculture: about 50,000 target cells, about 50,000 normal T cells, bispecific antibody. The sequencing used healthy donor T cells cultured with leukemia cells, collected from a culture containing a bispecific antibody targeting TCR Vbeta12. This chain links TRBV12-3 or TRBV12-4 with TRBJ2-1; D is ambiguous. This TCR derives from a human donor in good health. Some clones in this sample may be carry-over from other donors' samples. CDR3 protein: CASSPPLLRNEQFF. CDR3 nucleotides: TGTGCCAGCAGTCCACCCCTACTCCGAAATGAGCAGTTCTTC.